This section outlines one TCR beta chain sequence together with its context. Its binding antigen is unknown. It has no much larger one-base neighbor in the sample; base qualities were not kept. Trimming takes 11 bases from V and 4 bases from J, and the germline ends sit 22 bases apart. The CDR3, from cysteine to phenylalanine, totals 15 residues. The only DNA kept is the CDR3, 45 bases in frame from the first base. Reading the germline V gene gives CDR1 MNHEY and CDR2 SVGAGI. The data were taken from a study of PD-L1 blockade in urothelial cancer listed by TCRdb under 2017. Regarding the complete study: Every patient began therapy at some point between 2013 and 2015 and was given atezolizumab 1,200 mg intravenously every 3 weeks. Blood samples gave a median of about 140,000 T cells and 77,000 or so unique TCRs, with a median clonality of 0.080. Progression-free survival longer than 6 months counted as durable clinical benefit, and TCR features were additionally tested against both progression-free and overall survival. Pretreatment tumor samples, along with matched peripheral blood collected serially before and after atezolizumab treatment, underwent TCR sequencing. An ECOG performance status of 0 or 1 was recorded for the patients, and 0 to 3 prior chemotherapy regimens had been received by the patients. Durable clinical benefit was achieved by nine patients but not by the remaining 20. Twenty-nine patients had pretreatment blood TCR-seq, approximately 24 had at least one posttreatment blood collection, and approximately 24 had tumor TCR-seq. About 90% of the 29 patients were males with bladder-origin urothelial cancer, and 18 of 29 reported a prior smoking history. The study, an exploratory multi-omic analysis, examined somatic, immune and clinical correlates of response to PD-L1 blockade with atezolizumab in urothelial cancer. Blood samples were analyzed at two time points: 3 weeks after treatment start (second dose) and 6 weeks after treatment start. In the same patients who had TCR sequencing, pretreatment tumors also underwent whole exome sequencing and RNA sequencing.

Reading the label with the study, this specimen's time point is: pretreatment peripheral blood. The cohort comprised more than 25 patients with locally advanced or metastatic urothelial carcinoma treated at Memorial Sloan Kettering on a trial protocol. Peripheral blood mononuclear cells were collected pretreatment and during treatment, at between 1 and 8 total time points per patient. The Qiagen DNeasy Blood extraction kit was used to purify genomic DNA from total PBMCs and tumor samples. Collected pretreatment and during treatment, PBMCs were isolated and stored as previously described. Broad study findings and their caveats: Among patients with durable benefit, tumor-associated TCR clones showed greater expansion in peripheral blood 3 weeks after treatment started (n ≈ 21, p = 0.022). Because the sample size was small (n ≈ 28) and many of the analyses were exploratory, the results are meant to be hypothesis-generating. Improved progression-free and overall survival was found to be associated with pretreatment peripheral blood TCR clonality below the median.

Synthetic TCR analog templates were spiked into each PCR to estimate absolute template abundance from read counts. Using the immunoSEQ assay, TCRbeta CDR3 regions were amplified from genomic DNA with bias-controlled V and J gene primers. Sequencing of rearranged TCRbeta segments was done at approximately 20X coverage. Processing in the source paper ran as follows. Sequencing errors were corrected by clustering and CDR3s were annotated against IMGT to assign V, D and J genes. Downstream analyses used only productive TCRbeta rearrangements and left out out-of-frame or stop-codon sequences. Clonality was computed as one minus Shannon entropy normalized by the log of the number of unique productive sequences. Clones differing between time points or between blood and tumor were identified by Fisher's exact test with Benjamini-Hochberg correction at adjusted p below 0.01. In TCRdb, the immuneACCESS table is reduced to in-frame sequences with V and J assigned. These tables do not hold every clone; where another copy was compared, an unresolved V gene accounts for under half, and the others remain unexplained. That table gives V, J and clone size, and the DNA gave D and trimming. The sample table contains 50,000 or so clones; only one count was recorded for around 72% of them. The top ten clones comprise over 4% of the sample.

The sample consisted of PBMCs, taken around atezolizumab (anti-PD-L1) treatment. The sequence joins TRBV6-5 to TRBJ2-3; a weak D assignment points to TRBD2 (7 bases agree). The receptor comes from a man aged 65 to 79 with urothelial cancer. At the DNA level, the sequence is TGTGCCTCTTCAAGCAGTCGGGGGGCCCCAGATACGCAGTATTTT. It is translated as CASSSSRGAPDTQYF.